Described below is a single T cell receptor beta chain sequence and its context. What it binds is not known. Prepared libraries of TCR beta cDNA carried unique molecular identifiers. TCRdb used MiXCR to reprocess the PCR reads, holding one entry per CDR3 protein. The table lists about 820,000 distinct CDR3 sequences, about 50% of them singletons. This sample stems from a study of post-analysis software for immune sequencing data. The ends were cut back, 4 bases at V and 4 bases at J, with 13 bases in the middle. The CDR3 loop spans 14 amino acids. In germline, CDR1 is MGHRA, CDR2 YSYEKL. Findings and caveats of the study: There were five or six TRBV segments more frequent in patients than controls, and TRBV5-6, TRBV5-1 and TRBV20-1 were among them.

The sample taken for sequencing was blood. The V call is TRBV4-1, the J call TRBJ1-2; possibly TRBD1 for D (6 bases). The receptor's source is a girl under 18 with multiple sclerosis. The CDR3 here is CASSLEDSPYGYTF. The CDR3 nucleotides read TGCGCCAGCAGCCTAGAGGACAGTCCCTATGGCTACACCTTC.